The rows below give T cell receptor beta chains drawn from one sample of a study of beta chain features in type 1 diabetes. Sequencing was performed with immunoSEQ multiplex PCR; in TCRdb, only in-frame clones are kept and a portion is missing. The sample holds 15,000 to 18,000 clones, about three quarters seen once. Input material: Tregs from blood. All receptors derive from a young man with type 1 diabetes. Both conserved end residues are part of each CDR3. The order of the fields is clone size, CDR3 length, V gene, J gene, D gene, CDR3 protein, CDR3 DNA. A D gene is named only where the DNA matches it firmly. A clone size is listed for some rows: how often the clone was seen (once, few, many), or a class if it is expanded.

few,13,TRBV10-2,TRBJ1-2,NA,CASSETVPYGYTF,TGCGCCAGCAGTGAGACGGTTCCTTATGGCTACACCTTC
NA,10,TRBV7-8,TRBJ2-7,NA,CASSPFPDDF,TGTGCCAGCAGCCCCTTCCCAGATGACTTC
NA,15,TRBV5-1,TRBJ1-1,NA,CASSPNTGGGTEAFF,TGCGCCAGCAGCCCAAATACGGGAGGCGGCACTGAAGCTTTCTTT
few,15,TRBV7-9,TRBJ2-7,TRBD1,CASSSDREIPYEQYF,TGTGCCAGCAGCTCGGACAGGGAAATCCCCTACGAGCAGTACTTC
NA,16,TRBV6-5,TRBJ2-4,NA,CASSYHRVEVGNIQYF,TGTGCCAGCAGTTACCACAGGGTAGAAGTTGGAAACATTCAGTACTTC
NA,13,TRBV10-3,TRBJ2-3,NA,CAIKPEGTDTQYF,TGTGCCATCAAGCCTGAGGGCACAGATACGCAGTATTTT
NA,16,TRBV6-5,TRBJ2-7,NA,CASSYSGPESSYEQYF,TGTGCCAGCAGTTACTCTGGGCCCGAAAGCTCCTACGAGCAGTACTTC
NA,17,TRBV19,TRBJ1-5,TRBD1,CASSTQGADKSNQPQHF,TGTGCCAGTAGTACACAGGGGGCAGATAAGAGCAATCAGCCCCAGCATTTT
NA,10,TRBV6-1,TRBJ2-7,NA,CASSSLQQYF,TGTGCCAGCAGTTCACTCCAGCAGTACTTC
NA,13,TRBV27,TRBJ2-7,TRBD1,CASRGTGGREQYF,TGTGCCAGCAGGGGGACAGGGGGTCGCGAGCAGTACTTC
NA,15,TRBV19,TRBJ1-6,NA,CASTPGESFGSPLHF,TGTGCCAGTACCCCTGGGGAGTCCTTTGGATCACCCCTCCACTTT
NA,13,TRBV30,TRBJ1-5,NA,CAWSVSGNQPQHF,TGTGCCTGGAGTGTGTCAGGGAATCAGCCCCAGCATTTT
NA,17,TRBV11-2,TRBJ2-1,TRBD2,CASSLDRQLAGGFEQFF,TGTGCCAGCAGCTTAGATCGACAGCTAGCGGGAGGATTTGAGCAGTTCTTC
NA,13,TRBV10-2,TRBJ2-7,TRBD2,CASRTSGPYEQYF,TGCGCCAGCAGGACTAGCGGACCCTACGAGCAGTACTTC
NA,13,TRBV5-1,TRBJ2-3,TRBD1,CASREGGEDTQYF,TGCGCCAGCAGAGAAGGGGGCGAAGATACGCAGTATTTT
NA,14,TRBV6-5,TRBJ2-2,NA,CASSLAGDTGELFF,TGTGCCAGCAGCCTTGCGGGTGACACCGGGGAGCTGTTTTTT
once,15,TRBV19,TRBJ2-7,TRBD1,CASSIGVQGIGEQYF,TGTGCCAGTAGTATAGGAGTACAGGGGATCGGCGAGCAGTACTTC
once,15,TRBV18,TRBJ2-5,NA,CASSRTRMGAETQYF,TGTGCCAGCTCAAGAACCAGGATGGGCGCGGAGACCCAGTACTTC
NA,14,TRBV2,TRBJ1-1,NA,CASSGPVRGAEAFF,TGTGCCAGCAGTGGACCTGTCCGCGGGGCTGAAGCTTTCTTT
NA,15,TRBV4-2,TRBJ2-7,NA,CASSQEWDMAYEQYF,TGTGCCAGCAGCCAAGAGTGGGACATGGCCTACGAGCAGTACTTC
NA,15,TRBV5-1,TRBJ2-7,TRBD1,CASSPAGQGAYEQYF,TGCGCCAGCAGCCCGGCGGGACAGGGGGCCTACGAGCAGTACTTC
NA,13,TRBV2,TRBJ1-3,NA,CASTRSSGNTIYF,TGTGCCAGCACCCGGAGCTCTGGAAACACCATATATTTT
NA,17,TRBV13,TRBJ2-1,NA,CASSLVFPGGQDNEQFF,TGTGCCAGCAGCTTAGTTTTCCCCGGCGGGCAAGACAATGAGCAGTTCTTC
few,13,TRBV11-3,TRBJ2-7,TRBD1,CASSFRGPNEQYF,TGTGCCAGCAGCTTCAGGGGGCCGAACGAGCAGTACTTC